Detailed here is one T cell receptor beta chain. From germline, CDR1 is SGHRS and CDR2 YFSETQ. Trimming removed 4 bases from V and 5 bases from J; junction bases left unmatched: 5. The length of the CDR3 is 13 residues. Data came from immunoSEQ multiplex PCR; TCRdb stores just in-frame clones and leaves some out. The sample holds 60,000 or so clones; roughly 89% are singletons and the top ten take about 13%. The data originate from a study of blood T cell repertoires in COVID-19. About the research overall: The United States, Italy and Spain supplied acute and convalescent COVID-19 samples. T cells, B-cell-depleted T cells, or PBMCs supplied cDNA or gDNA.

The chain joins TRBV5-1 to TRBJ1-1, with 7 bases matching TRBD1. The source material was peripheral blood. This clonotype was obtained from a man aged 60-69 years with active COVID-19. The DNA of the CDR3 is TGCGCCAGCAGCCCGGGACAGCAGACTGAAGCTTTCTTT. Translation gives CASSPGQQTEAFF.